These T cell receptor beta chains were read from a single sample in a study of blood T cell repertoires in COVID-19. Data came from immunoSEQ multiplex PCR; TCRdb stores just in-frame clones and leaves some out. The table lists around 200,000 clones, over 80% of them singletons, with around 7% in the top ten. The sequencing sample was made of peripheral blood. The receptor source for this set is a woman aged 40 to 50 with COVID-19, enrolled during active disease. CDR3s include the opening cysteine and the closing phenylalanine or tryptophan. Each record gives: clone size, J gene, CDR3 length, V gene, CDR3 protein. Some rows have no size entry. The others give once, few or many, or a class for an expanded clone.

>NA|TRBJ2-5|13|TRBV24-1
CATSDQYQETQYF
>NA|TRBJ1-1|13|TRBV6-5
CASKGGMNTEAFF
>NA|TRBJ2-3|15|TRBV7-8
CASTPLAERADTQYF
>NA|TRBJ1-1|17|TRBV28
CASSLGPKGQGIYEAFF
>NA|TRBJ1-1|12|TRBV29-1
CSARQGRSEAFF
>once|TRBJ2-2|17|TRBV10-1
CASSGGGLAGGTGELFF
>NA|TRBJ1-5|15|TRBV10-2
CASKNRGGINQPQHF
>NA|TRBJ1-5|14|TRBV4-1
CASSLGQVGQPQHF
>once|TRBJ1-4|23|TRBV21-1
CASSQRGDREVCRPLPFGEKLFF
>NA|TRBJ1-1|15|TRBV6-5
CASSLSPRGNTEAFF
>NA|TRBJ2-1|19|TRBV7-3
CASSLTSGTGSASYNEQFF
>many|TRBJ2-7|12|TRBV28
CASSLLAGWQYF